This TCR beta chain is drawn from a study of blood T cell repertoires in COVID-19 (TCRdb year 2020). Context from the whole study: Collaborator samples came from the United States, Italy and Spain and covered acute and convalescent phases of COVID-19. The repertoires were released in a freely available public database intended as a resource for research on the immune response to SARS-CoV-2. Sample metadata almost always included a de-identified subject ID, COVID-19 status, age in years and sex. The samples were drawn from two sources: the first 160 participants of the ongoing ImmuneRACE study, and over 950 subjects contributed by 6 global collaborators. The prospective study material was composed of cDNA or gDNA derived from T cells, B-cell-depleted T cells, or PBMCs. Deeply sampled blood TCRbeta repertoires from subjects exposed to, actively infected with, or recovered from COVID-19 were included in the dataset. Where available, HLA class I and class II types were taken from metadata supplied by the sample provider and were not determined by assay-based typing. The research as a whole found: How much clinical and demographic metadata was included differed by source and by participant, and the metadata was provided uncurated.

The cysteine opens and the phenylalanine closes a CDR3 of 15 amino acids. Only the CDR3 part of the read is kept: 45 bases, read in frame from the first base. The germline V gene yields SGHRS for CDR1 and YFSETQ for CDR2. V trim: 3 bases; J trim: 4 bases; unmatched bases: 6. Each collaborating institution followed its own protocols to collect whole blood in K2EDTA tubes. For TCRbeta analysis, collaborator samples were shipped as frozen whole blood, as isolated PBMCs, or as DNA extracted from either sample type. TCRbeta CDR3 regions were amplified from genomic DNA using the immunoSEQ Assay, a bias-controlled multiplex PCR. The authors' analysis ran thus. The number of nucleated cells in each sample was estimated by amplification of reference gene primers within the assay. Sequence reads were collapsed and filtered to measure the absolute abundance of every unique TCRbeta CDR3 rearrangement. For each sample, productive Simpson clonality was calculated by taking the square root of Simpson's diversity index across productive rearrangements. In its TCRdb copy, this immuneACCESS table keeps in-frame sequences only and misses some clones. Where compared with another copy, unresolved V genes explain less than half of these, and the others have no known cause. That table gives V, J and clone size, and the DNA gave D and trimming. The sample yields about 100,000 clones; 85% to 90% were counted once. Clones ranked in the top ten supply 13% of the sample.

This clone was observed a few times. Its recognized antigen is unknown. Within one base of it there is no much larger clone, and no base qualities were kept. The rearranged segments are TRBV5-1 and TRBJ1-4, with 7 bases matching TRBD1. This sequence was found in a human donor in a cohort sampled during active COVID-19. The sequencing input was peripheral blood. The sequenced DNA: TGCGCCAGCAGCTCGGGGACAGCTGATAATGAAAAACTGTTTTTT. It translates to CASSSGTADNEKLFF.